A selection of T cell receptor beta chains follows, all from one sample in a study of blood T cell repertoires in COVID-19. Here immunoSEQ multiplex PCR was the method, and the copy in TCRdb shows in-frame clones only, minus some. The sample has around 56,000 clones, over 70% seen once. Specimen: peripheral blood. These receptor sequences come from a man between 60 and 75 years old with acute or convalescent COVID-19. Each CDR3 is given with its conserved first and last residue. A D gene is named only where the DNA matches it firmly.

D gene	CDR3 length	V gene	CDR3 protein
TRBD1	14	TRBV30	CAWGQGYSNQPQHF
-	15	TRBV7-2	CASSLTAGNVDTQYF
-	14	TRBV10-3	CAISGGEQGHGYTF
TRBD1	14	TRBV9	CASSQTGGGETQYF
TRBD2	17	TRBV13	CASSLLGGAGPYNEQFF
TRBD2	15	TRBV5-1	CASSFSGVRYNEQFF
-	13	TRBV5-1	CASSLEGNYGYTF
-	14	TRBV10-2	CASREVGYQETQYF
-	14	TRBV28	CASSLSLQKSPLHF
-	15	TRBV24-1	CATSGGVSNTDTQYF
-	12	TRBV29-1	CSVEIRSYGYTF
-	14	TRBV7-8	CASSILQGPYEQYF
-	17	TRBV10-1	CASRERTGGRGMETQYF
-	13	TRBV27	CASSLYRDTEAFF
TRBD1	16	TRBV5-1	CASSTGTGGYNSPLHF
TRBD2	17	TRBV11-2	CASSLHGTSGGEDTQYF
TRBD1	16	TRBV18	CASSQRQGGGDTEAFF
-	14	TRBV9	CASSGQVSGNTIYF
-	14	TRBV4-2	CASSQEALRGEQYF
-	20	TRBV2	CASSGESRGTRYDEVTEAFF
TRBD2	14	TRBV3-1/TRBV3-2	CASRGRRGGNEQYF
-	13	TRBV19	CASSVTANTEAFF
TRBD1	14	TRBV5-1	CASSVGTGDNEQYF